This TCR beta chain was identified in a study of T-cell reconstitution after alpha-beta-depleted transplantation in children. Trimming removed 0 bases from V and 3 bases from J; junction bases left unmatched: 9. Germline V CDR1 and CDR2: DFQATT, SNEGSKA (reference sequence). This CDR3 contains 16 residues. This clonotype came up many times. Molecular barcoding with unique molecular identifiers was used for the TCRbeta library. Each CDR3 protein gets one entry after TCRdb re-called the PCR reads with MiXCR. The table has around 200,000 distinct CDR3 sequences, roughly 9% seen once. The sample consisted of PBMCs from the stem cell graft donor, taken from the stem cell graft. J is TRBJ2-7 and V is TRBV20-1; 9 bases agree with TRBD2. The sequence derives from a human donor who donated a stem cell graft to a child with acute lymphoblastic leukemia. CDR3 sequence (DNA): TGCAGTGCTAGAGATCCTGGCGGGGGGGATTACTACGAGCAGTACTTC. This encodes CSARDPGGGDYYEQYF.